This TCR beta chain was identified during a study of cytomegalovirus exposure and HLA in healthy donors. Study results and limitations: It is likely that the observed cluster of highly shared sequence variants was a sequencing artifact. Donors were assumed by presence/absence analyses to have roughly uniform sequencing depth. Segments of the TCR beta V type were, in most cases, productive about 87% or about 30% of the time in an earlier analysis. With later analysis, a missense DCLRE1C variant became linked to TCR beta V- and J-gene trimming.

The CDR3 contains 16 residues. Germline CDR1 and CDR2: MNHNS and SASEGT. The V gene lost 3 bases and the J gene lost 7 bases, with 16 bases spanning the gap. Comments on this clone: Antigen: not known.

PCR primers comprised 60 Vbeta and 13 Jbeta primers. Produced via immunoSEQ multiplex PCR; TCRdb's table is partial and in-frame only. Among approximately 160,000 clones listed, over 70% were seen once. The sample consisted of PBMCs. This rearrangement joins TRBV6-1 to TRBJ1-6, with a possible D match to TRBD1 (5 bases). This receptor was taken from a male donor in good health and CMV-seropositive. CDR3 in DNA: TGTGCCAGCAGTGATCTGGGGGGAACAGCAAATTCACCCCTCCACTTT. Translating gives CASSDLGGTANSPLHF.